This T cell receptor (beta chain) stems from a study of radiotherapy plus CTLA-4 blockade in lung cancer. Points from the study as a whole: Blood saw expansion of tumor-derived TCR clones after radiotherapy plus ipilimumab. Reportedly, early blood T cell clone dynamics best predicted response, with interferon-beta.

Sequenced by immunoSEQ multiplex PCR; TCRdb stores in-frame clones only, minus some. The sample records more than 90,000 clones, around 84% being singletons. Enrolled patients, whose metastatic non-small-cell lung cancer was chemo-refractory, received focal radiation plus CTLA-4 blockade with ipilimumab. With regard to this clone: Its cognate antigen is unknown.

V was trimmed by 3 bases and J by 7 bases, leaving 12 bases between them. The germline CDR1 and CDR2 sequences are SEHNR and FQNEAQ (reference sequence). CDR3 length: 14 amino acids. This specimen was peripheral blood, taken from a patient treated with radiotherapy plus ipilimumab. The sequence was obtained from a human donor with non-small cell lung cancer that progressed on radiotherapy plus ipilimumab. The V call is TRBV7-9, the J call TRBJ1-4; D not certain. For the CDR3, the DNA is TGTGCCAGCAGCTTCGACCTCGAGGGTGAAAAACTGTTTTTT. Protein product: CASSFDLEGEKLFF.